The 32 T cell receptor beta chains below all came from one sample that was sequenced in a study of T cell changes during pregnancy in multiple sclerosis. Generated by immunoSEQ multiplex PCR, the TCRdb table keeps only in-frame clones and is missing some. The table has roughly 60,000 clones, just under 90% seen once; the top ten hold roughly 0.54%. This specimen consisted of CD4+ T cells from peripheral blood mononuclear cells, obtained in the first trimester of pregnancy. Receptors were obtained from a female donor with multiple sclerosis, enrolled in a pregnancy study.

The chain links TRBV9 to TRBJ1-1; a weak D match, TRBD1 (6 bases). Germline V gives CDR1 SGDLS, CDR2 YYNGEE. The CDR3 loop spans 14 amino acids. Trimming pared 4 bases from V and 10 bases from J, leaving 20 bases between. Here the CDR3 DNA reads TGTGCCAGCAGCCCAGGATTGACAGGTAGCGTAGCTTTCTTT. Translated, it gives CASSPGLTGSVAFF.

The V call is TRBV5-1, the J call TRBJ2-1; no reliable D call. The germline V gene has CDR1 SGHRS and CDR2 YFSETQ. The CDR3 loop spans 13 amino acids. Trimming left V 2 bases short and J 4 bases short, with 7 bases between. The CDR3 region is CASSLPGYNEQFF. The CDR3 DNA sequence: TGCGCCAGCAGCTTACCGGGTTACAATGAGCAGTTCTTC. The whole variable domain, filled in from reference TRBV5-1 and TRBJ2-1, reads KAGVTQTPRYLIKTRGQQVTLSCSPISGHRSVSWYQQTPGQGLQFLFEYFSETQRNKGNFPGRFSGRQFSNSRSEMNVSTLELGDSALYLCASSLPGYNEQFFGPGTRLTVL.

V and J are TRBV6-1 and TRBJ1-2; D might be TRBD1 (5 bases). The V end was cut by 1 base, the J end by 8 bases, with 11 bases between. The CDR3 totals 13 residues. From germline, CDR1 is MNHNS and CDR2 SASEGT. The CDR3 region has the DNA TGTGCCAGCAGTGAAGAAGGGGTGGGCGGCTACACCTTC. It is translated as CASSEEGVGGYTF.

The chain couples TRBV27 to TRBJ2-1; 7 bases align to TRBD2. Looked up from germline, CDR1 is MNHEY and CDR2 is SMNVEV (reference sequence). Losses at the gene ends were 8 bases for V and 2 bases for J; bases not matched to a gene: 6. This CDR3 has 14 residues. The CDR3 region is CASWASGTYNEQFF. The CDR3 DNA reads TGTGCCAGCTGGGCTAGCGGTACCTACAATGAGCAGTTCTTC.

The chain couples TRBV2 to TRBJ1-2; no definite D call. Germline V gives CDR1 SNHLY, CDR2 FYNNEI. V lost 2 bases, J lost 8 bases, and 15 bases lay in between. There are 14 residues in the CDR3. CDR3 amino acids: CASSERQAFWGYTF. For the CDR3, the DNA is TGTGCCAGCAGTGAACGGCAGGCCTTTTGGGGCTACACCTTC.

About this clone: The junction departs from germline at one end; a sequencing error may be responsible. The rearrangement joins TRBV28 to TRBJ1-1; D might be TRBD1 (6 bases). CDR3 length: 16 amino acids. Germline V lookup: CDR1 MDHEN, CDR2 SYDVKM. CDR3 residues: CASSPPGAGRGTDAFF. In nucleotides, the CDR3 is TGTGCCAGCAGCCCCCCAGGGGCAGGGAGGGGGACTGACGCTTTCTTT.

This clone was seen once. CDR3 DNA sequence: TGTGCCAGCAGCTTCACGGGACAGGGGACAGGCTACACCTTC. Amino acids: CASSFTGQGTGYTF. The chain joins TRBV7-8 to TRBJ1-2; TRBD1 agrees at 10 bases. Germline CDR1 reads SGHVS; CDR2 reads FQNEAQ. Losses at the gene ends were 3 bases for V and 8 bases for J; bases not matched to a gene: 6. This CDR3 has 14 amino acids.

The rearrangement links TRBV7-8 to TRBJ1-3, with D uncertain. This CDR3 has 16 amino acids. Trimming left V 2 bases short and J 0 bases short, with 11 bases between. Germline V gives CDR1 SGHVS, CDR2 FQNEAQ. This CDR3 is CASSLRLTSSGNTIYF. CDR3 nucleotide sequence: TGTGCCAGCAGCTTAAGACTTACGAGCTCTGGAAACACCATATATTTT.

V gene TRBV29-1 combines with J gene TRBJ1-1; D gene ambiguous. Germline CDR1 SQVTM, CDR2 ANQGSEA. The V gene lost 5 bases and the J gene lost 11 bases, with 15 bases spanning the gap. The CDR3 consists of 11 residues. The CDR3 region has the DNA TGCAGCGTTACAGCGGGGTCTATCGCTTTCTTT. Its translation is CSVTAGSIAFF.

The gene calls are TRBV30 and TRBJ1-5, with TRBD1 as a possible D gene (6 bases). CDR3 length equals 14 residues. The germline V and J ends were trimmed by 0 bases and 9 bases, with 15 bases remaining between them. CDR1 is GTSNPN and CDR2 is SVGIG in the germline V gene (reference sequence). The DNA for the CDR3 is TGTGCCTGGAGTGTACGGGGGGGCGGCGGGCCCCAGCATTTT. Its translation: CAWSVRGGGGPQHF.

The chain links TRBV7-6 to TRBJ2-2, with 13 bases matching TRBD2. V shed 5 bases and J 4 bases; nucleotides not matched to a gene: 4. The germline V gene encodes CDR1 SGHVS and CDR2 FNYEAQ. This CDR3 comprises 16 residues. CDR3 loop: CASSVRLAGGTGELFF. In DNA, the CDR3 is TGTGCCAGCAGCGTACGACTAGCGGGAGGCACCGGGGAGCTGTTTTTT.

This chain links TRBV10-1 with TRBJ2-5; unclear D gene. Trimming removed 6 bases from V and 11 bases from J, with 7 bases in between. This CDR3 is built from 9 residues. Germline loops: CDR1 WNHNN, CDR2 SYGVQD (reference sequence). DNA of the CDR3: TGCGCCAGCAGGAGACTGCAGTACTTC. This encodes CASRRLQYF.

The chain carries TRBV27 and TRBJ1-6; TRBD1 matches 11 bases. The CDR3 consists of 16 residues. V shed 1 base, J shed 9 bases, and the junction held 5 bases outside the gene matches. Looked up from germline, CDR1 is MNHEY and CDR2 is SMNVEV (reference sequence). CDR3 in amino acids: CASSLFRGQGASPLHF. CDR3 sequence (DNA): TGTGCCAGCAGTTTATTCAGAGGACAGGGGGCTTCACCCCTCCACTTT.

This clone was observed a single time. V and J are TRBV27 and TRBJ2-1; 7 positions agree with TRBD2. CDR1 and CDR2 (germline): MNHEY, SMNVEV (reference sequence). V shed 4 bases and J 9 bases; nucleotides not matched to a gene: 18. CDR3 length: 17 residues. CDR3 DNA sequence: TGTGCCAGCAGTTCAATCCCGACTAGCACCCATTCCGGTGAGCAGTTCTTC. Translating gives CASSSIPTSTHSGEQFF.

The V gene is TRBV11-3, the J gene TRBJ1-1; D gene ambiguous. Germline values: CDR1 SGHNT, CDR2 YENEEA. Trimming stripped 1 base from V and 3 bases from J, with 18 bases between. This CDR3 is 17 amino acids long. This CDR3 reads CASSLGGLGIVDTEAFF. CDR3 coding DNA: TGTGCCAGCAGCTTAGGAGGGCTAGGTATCGTCGACACTGAAGCTTTCTTT.

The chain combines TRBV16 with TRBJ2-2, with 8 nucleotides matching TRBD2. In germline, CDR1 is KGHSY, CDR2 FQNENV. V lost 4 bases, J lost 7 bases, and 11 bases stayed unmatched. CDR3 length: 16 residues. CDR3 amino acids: CASSPDRGGADGELFF. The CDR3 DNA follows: TGTGCCAGCAGCCCTGACCGGGGGGGGGCAGACGGGGAGCTGTTTTTT.

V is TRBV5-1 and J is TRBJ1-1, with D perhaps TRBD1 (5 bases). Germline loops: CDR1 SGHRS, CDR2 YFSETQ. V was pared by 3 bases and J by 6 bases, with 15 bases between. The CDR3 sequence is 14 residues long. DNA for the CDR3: TGCGCCAGCAGCTCACAACTGGGGGGGGCTGAAGCTTTCTTT. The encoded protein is CASSSQLGGAEAFF. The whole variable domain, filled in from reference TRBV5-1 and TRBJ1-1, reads KAGVTQTPRYLIKTRGQQVTLSCSPISGHRSVSWYQQTPGQGLQFLFEYFSETQRNKGNFPGRFSGRQFSNSRSEMNVSTLELGDSALYLCASSSQLGGAEAFFGQGTRLTVV.

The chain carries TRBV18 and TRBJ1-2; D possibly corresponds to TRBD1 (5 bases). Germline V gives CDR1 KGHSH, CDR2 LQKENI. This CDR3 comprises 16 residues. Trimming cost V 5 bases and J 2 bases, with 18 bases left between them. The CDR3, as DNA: TGTGCCAGCTCATCCCCAGGGATCCGAATGAACTATGGCTACACCTTC. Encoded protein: CASSSPGIRMNYGYTF.

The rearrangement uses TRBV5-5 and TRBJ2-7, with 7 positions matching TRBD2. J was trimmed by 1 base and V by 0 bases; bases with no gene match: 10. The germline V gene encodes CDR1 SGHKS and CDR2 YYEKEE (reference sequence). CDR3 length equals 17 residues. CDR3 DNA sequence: TGTGCCAGCAGCTTGGGGCTCCCCCTGCGGGGGTCCTACGAGCAGTACTTC. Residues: CASSLGLPLRGSYEQYF.

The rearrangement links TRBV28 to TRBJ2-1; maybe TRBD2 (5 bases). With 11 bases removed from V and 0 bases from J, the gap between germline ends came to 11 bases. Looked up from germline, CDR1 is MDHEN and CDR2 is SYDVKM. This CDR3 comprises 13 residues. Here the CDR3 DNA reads TGTGCCGCGCGAGGGAGCTCCTACAATGAGCAGTTCTTC. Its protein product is CAARGSSYNEQFF.

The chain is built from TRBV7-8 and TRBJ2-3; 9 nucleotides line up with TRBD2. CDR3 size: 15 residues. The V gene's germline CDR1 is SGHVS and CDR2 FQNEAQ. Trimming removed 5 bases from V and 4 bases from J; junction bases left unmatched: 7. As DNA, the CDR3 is TGTGCCAGCAGCCCGGAGCGGGGGGAAGCAGATACGCAGTATTTT. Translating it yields CASSPERGEADTQYF.

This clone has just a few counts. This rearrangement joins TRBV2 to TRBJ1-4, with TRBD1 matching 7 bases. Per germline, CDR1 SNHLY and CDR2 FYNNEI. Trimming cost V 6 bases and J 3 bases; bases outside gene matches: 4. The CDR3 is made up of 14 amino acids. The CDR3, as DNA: TGTGCCAGCAGGACGGGACAGCCTAATGAAAAACTGTTTTTT. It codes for CASRTGQPNEKLFF. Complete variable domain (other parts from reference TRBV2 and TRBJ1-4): EPEVTQTPSHQVTQMGQEVILRCVPISNHLYFYWYRQILGQKVEFLVSFYNNEISEKSEIFDDQFSVERPDGSNFTLKIRSTKLEDSAMYFCASRTGQPNEKLFFGSGTQLSVL.

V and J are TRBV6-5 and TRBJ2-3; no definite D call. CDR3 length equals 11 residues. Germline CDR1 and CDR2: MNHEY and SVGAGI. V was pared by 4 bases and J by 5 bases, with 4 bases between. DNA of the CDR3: TGTGCCAGCAGTTCGAGAGATACGCAGTATTTT. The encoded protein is CASSSRDTQYF.

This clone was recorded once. The CDR3 coding sequence is TGCAGCGTTCATGGGGAGGCGGCCTACAATGAGCAGTTCTTC. This translates into CSVHGEAAYNEQFF. The chain joins TRBV29-1 to TRBJ2-1; perhaps TRBD2 as D (6 bases). Looked up from germline, CDR1 is SQVTM and CDR2 is ANQGSEA. The CDR3 runs to 14 residues. Trimming shortened V by 5 bases and J by 2 bases, and 13 bases separated the two germline ends.

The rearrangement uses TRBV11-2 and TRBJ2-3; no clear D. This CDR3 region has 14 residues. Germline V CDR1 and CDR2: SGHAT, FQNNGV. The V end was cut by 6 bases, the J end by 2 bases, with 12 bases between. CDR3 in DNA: TGTGCCAGCAGAGCCATAGAAAACACAGATACGCAGTATTTT. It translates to CASRAIENTDTQYF.

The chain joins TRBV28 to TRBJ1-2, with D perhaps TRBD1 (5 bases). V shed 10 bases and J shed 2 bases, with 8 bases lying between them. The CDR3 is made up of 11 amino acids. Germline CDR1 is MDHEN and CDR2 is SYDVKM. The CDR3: CATRQNYGYTF. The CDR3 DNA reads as TGTGCCACCCGACAGAACTATGGCTACACCTTC.

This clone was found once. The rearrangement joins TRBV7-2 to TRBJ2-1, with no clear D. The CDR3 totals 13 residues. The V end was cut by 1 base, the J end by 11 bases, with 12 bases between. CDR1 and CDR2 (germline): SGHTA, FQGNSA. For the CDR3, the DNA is TGTGCCAGCAGCTTAGGGCAGTCGCTTAAGCAGTTCTTC. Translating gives CASSLGQSLKQFF.

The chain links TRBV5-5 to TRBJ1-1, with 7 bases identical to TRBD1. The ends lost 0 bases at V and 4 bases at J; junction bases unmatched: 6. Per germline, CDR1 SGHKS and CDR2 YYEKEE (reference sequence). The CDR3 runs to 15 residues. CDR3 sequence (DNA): TGTGCCAGCAGCTTGGGGACAGGCTGGGGCACTGAAGCTTTCTTT. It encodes CASSLGTGWGTEAFF.

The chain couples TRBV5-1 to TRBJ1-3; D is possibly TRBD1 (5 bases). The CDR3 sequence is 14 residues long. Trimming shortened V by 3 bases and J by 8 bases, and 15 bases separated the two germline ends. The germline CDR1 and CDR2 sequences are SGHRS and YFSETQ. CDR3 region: CASSSRGVRDTIYF. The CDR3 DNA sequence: TGCGCCAGCAGCTCCCGGGGGGTACGAGACACCATATATTTT. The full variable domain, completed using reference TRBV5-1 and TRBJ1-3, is KAGVTQTPRYLIKTRGQQVTLSCSPISGHRSVSWYQQTPGQGLQFLFEYFSETQRNKGNFPGRFSGRQFSNSRSEMNVSTLELGDSALYLCASSSRGVRDTIYFGEGSWLTVV.

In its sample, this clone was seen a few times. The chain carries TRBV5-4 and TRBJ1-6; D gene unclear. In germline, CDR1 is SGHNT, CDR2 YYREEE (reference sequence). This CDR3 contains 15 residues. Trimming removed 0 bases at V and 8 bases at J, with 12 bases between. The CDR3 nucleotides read TGTGCCAGCAGCTTGGGAGGAAATGCAGATTCACCCCTCCACTTT. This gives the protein CASSLGGNADSPLHF.

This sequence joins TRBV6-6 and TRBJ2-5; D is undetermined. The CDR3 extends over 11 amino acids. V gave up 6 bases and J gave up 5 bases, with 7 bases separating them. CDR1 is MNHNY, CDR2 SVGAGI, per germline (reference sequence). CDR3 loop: CASSPLETQYF. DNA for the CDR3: TGTGCCAGCAGCCCCCTCGAGACCCAGTACTTC.

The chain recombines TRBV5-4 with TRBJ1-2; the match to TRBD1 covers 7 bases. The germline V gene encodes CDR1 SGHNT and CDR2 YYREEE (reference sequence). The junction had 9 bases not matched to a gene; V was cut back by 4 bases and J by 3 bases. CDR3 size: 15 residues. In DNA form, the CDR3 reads TGTGCCAGCAGCCCAAACAGGGGAGTCGACTATGGCTACACCTTC. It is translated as CASSPNRGVDYGYTF.